This paragraph covers one T cell receptor beta chain sequence. The antigen it recognizes is unknown. Sequence at one end of the junction differs from germline and may be a read error. CDR1 and CDR2 are drawn from the germline V gene (reference sequence): LNHDA, SQIVND. Its CDR3 holds 15 amino acids, cysteine through phenylalanine. CDR3 DNA only is kept here, 45 bases in frame from base 1. TCR beta CDR3 regions were amplified from RNA transcripts for repertoire sequencing. A first-round RT-PCR used HTBI primers with the Qiagen OneStep RT-PCR kit, followed by a second-round multiplex PCR, size selection and purification. The libraries underwent paired-end sequencing with 100 bp reads on an Illumina HiSeq2000. On the study's bioinformatics: SOAPnuke was used to process the reads, throwing out any read that had adapters, had uncalled bases, had a mean Phred below 15, or lacked an exact constant-primer or identifier match. COPE v1.2.5 was used to merge high-quality paired reads. Unique nucleotide sequences were defined as clonotypes and aligned to IMGT TRB V, D and J references using MiTCR v1.1. The analysis was limited to V-J combinations with a frequency above 0.0001, which together covered 99.2% of repertoires. For each V-J combination, a TCR clonal expansion and chaos score was defined as the ratio of F50 clonal expansion to chaos observed in the TCRdist matrix. Welch's t-statistics and random forest were used to reduce features to about a dozen V-J combinations, which were fed into a naive Bayes classifier. Thyroid-blood repertoire similarity was quantified with the Morisita-Horn index. TCRdb reworked the public reads: Q25 trimming with fastp, MiXCR clone assembly, productive beta chains retained. Each entry merges the rows of one CDR3 protein and shows their most common DNA and genes. The V and J calls come from TCRdb's annotation, not from the publication. The sample profile shows about half a million distinct CDR3 sequences; around an eighth of them were found once. The leading ten clones occupy approximately 9.8% of the sample.

The data are from a study of Graves' ophthalmopathy and Graves' hyperthyroidism (dated by TCRdb to the late 2010s). About the study as a whole: Peripheral blood samples were taken at the time of initial diagnosis, before any treatment was given. A discovery set of 90 to 100 patients (roughly 41 ophthalmopathy, about 58 stable hyperthyroidism) was enrolled to explore V-J signatures distinguishing ophthalmopathy from hyperthyroidism. In total, 135 blood samples were TCR-sequenced: 40 to 45 ophthalmopathy, some 72 hyperthyroidism and about 17 hyperthyroidism-to-ophthalmopathy patients. An independent validation cohort was composed of fewer than 20 hyperthyroidism patients and around 15 patients who later progressed from hyperthyroidism to ophthalmopathy. The study used TCR beta repertoire signatures to distinguish Graves' ophthalmopathy from Graves' hyperthyroidism and to predict progression to ophthalmopathy. In roughly 6 hyperthyroidism patients, the T-cell repertoires found in thyroid tissue were compared with those found in blood. The roughly 100 discovery patients were randomly split 7:3 into training and test sets. Following sampling, methimazole starting at 30 mg daily was administered to hyperthyroidism patients, and high-dose intravenous methylprednisolone was administered to ophthalmopathy patients. What the research found in general, with its limitations: Sample size was not predetermined statistically, and investigators were not blinded to group allocation. Among expanded thyroid clonotypes with frequency above 0.001, most also showed up in blood, which suggests that blood repertoires may reflect the thyroid immune response. The 13-signature model separated ophthalmopathy from stable hyperthyroidism with roughly 89% sensitivity and approximately 83% specificity in cross-validation, and 80%/75% in the test set. In validation, the model predicted ophthalmopathy progression with more than 70% sensitivity and about 77% specificity; around twelve predicted patients were CT-confirmed with GO in a median of about 6.2 months.

Ophthalmopathy patients had moderately to severely active disease, Clinical Activity Score of at least 3, NOSPECS grade of at least 4, and disease duration under 3 months. Patients with other autoimmune diseases, uncontrolled infections, pregnancy or lactation were excluded from the study. Diagnosis was based on clinical symptoms, serum thyroxine, TRAb, thyroid ultrasound and orbital computed tomography. Using Ficoll-Paque density gradient centrifugation, PBMCs were isolated from about 10 ml of fresh peripheral blood. Total RNA was extracted using Trizol reagent, and RNA quality was checked on an Agilent 2100 Bioanalyzer.

Rearrangement joined TRBV19 to TRBJ2-3; 7 of the junction bases match TRBD2. The receptor was isolated from a young woman with Graves' ophthalmopathy. Donor details come from another sample of the same person, matched by shared clones. The sample was blood. The CDR3 loop reads CASSIGGGSFSTHYF. The DNA sequence follows: TGTGCCAGTAGTATAGGTGGCGGGAGCTTTTCAACGCATTATTTT.